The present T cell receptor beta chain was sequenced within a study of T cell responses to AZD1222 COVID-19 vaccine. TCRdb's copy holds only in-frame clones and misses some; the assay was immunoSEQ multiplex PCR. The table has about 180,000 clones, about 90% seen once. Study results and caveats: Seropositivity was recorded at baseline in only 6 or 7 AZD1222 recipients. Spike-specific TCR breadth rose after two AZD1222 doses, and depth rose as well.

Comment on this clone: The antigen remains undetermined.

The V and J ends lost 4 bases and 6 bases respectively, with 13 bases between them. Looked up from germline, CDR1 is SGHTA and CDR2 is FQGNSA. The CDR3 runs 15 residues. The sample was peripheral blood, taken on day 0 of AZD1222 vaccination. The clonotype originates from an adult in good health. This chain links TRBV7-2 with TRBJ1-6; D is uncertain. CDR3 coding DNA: TGTGCCAGCAGCTACAGTCGGGCCCTTAATTCACCCCTCCACTTT. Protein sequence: CASSYSRALNSPLHF.